The rows below give T cell receptor beta chains drawn from one sample of a study of blood T cells in healthy people across ages. One entry per CDR3 protein results from TCRdb running MiXCR on the 5' RACE reads. The data contain over 600,000 distinct CDR3 sequences, approximately 40% of them singletons. The sequenced material came from blood. The source is a man older than 75 in good health. The CDR3 runs from the conserved cysteine through the conserved F or W. Fields, in order: J gene, clone size, D gene, V gene, CDR3 protein, CDR3 DNA. A D gene is named only where the DNA matches it firmly. Clone size, where shown, is once, few, many, or a class for clones that have expanded.

J gene: TRBJ2-7; clone size: few; D gene: TRBD2; V gene: TRBV2; CDR3 protein: CASSEAASGLYEQYF; CDR3 DNA: TGTGCCAGCAGTGAGGCGGCTAGCGGACTCTACGAGCAGTACTTC
J gene: TRBJ2-1; clone size: NA; D gene: NA; V gene: TRBV5-1; CDR3 protein: CASSLGAVGNEQFF; CDR3 DNA: TGCGCCAGCAGCTTGGGGGCTGTGGGAAATGAGCAGTTCTTC
J gene: TRBJ1-2; clone size: NA; D gene: NA; V gene: TRBV14; CDR3 protein: CASSSRSHTDAGFGGYTF; CDR3 DNA: TGTGCCAGCAGCTCACGATCGCATACTGACGCCGGTTTCGGTGGCTACACCTTC
J gene: TRBJ1-2; clone size: few; D gene: TRBD1; V gene: TRBV6-5; CDR3 protein: CASRRQGVRSGYTF; CDR3 DNA: TGTGCCAGCAGACGACAGGGGGTAAGGTCTGGCTACACCTTC
J gene: TRBJ2-2; clone size: NA; D gene: NA; V gene: TRBV6-2/TRBV6-3; CDR3 protein: CASSYRGELFF; CDR3 DNA: TGTGCCAGCAGTTATCGCGGGGAGCTGTTTTTT
J gene: TRBJ2-7; clone size: NA; D gene: TRBD2; V gene: TRBV12-3/TRBV12-4; CDR3 protein: CASSLGGGRASYEQYF; CDR3 DNA: TGTGCCAGCAGTTTAGGGGGGGGACGGGCCTCCTACGAGCAGTACTTC
J gene: TRBJ2-5; clone size: few; D gene: NA; V gene: TRBV25-1; CDR3 protein: CASSETRRAPETQYF; CDR3 DNA: TGTGCCAGCAGTGAAACCCGGAGGGCCCCAGAGACCCAGTACTTC
J gene: TRBJ1-6; clone size: many; D gene: TRBD1; V gene: TRBV6-2/TRBV6-3; CDR3 protein: CASMGQTTRAYNSPLHF; CDR3 DNA: TGTGCCAGCATGGGACAGACAACGCGCGCCTATAATTCACCCCTCCACTTT
J gene: TRBJ2-7; clone size: NA; D gene: TRBD2; V gene: TRBV9; CDR3 protein: CASSATGTSVSYEQYF; CDR3 DNA: TGTGCCAGCAGCGCCACCGGGACTAGCGTTTCCTACGAGCAGTACTTC
J gene: TRBJ2-2; clone size: NA; D gene: NA; V gene: TRBV20-1; CDR3 protein: CSAPRSGGTGELFF; CDR3 DNA: TGCAGTGCTCCCCGATCGGGCGGGACCGGGGAGCTGTTTTTT
J gene: TRBJ2-7; clone size: few; D gene: TRBD2; V gene: TRBV5-5; CDR3 protein: CASSFTSASSYEQYF; CDR3 DNA: TGTGCCAGCAGCTTTACTAGCGCTAGCTCCTACGAGCAGTACTTC
J gene: TRBJ1-5; clone size: NA; D gene: NA; V gene: TRBV3-1; CDR3 protein: CASSPRISNQPQHF; CDR3 DNA: TGTGCCAGCAGCCCTCGGATTAGCAATCAGCCCCAGCATTTT
J gene: TRBJ2-5; clone size: NA; D gene: NA; V gene: TRBV28; CDR3 protein: CASSLVVKGGETQYF; CDR3 DNA: TGTGCCAGCAGTTTAGTCGTTAAGGGTGGCGAGACCCAGTACTTC
J gene: TRBJ1-2; clone size: few; D gene: NA; V gene: TRBV25-1; CDR3 protein: CASSEARWAGKPGGYTF; CDR3 DNA: TGTGCCAGCAGTGAAGCCCGCTGGGCGGGGAAACCGGGAGGCTACACCTTC
J gene: TRBJ2-3; clone size: NA; D gene: NA; V gene: TRBV25-1; CDR3 protein: CASTKGVVGTDTQYF; CDR3 DNA: TGTGCCAGCACTAAGGGGGTCGTGGGCACAGATACGCAGTATTTT
J gene: TRBJ1-5; clone size: few; D gene: TRBD1; V gene: TRBV20-1; CDR3 protein: CSADRGDNQPQHF; CDR3 DNA: TGCAGCGCGGACAGGGGGGACAATCAGCCCCAGCATTTT
J gene: TRBJ2-1; clone size: few; D gene: NA; V gene: TRBV29-1; CDR3 protein: CSVESGGQLQFF; CDR3 DNA: TGCAGCGTTGAGTCCGGGGGGCAGCTCCAGTTCTTC
J gene: TRBJ2-7; clone size: many; D gene: TRBD1; V gene: TRBV7-8; CDR3 protein: CASSSAGTGAYEQYF; CDR3 DNA: TGTGCCAGCAGCTCGGCCGGGACAGGGGCCTACGAGCAGTACTTC
J gene: TRBJ1-2; clone size: many; D gene: NA; V gene: TRBV4-1; CDR3 protein: CASSQDERGRRHDNYGYTF; CDR3 DNA: TGCGCCAGCAGCCAAGATGAAAGAGGCAGAAGACATGATAACTATGGCTACACCTTC
J gene: TRBJ2-5; clone size: few; D gene: TRBD2; V gene: TRBV11-2; CDR3 protein: CASSLDWASGGMETQYF; CDR3 DNA: TGTGCCAGCAGCTTAGATTGGGCGAGCGGGGGTATGGAGACCCAGTACTTC
J gene: TRBJ2-3; clone size: few; D gene: NA; V gene: TRBV6-1; CDR3 protein: CASSFRFADTQYF; CDR3 DNA: TGTGCCAGCAGTTTCAGGTTTGCAGATACGCAGTATTTT
J gene: TRBJ2-5; clone size: many; D gene: NA; V gene: TRBV12-3/TRBV12-4; CDR3 protein: CASSSGRKETQYF; CDR3 DNA: TGTGCCAGCAGTTCTGGCAGAAAAGAGACCCAGTACTTC
J gene: TRBJ2-7; clone size: NA; D gene: NA; V gene: TRBV6-5; CDR3 protein: CASSSSPGQRRVGDQYF; CDR3 DNA: TGTGCCAGCAGTTCCTCCCCGGGTCAGCGGCGGGTAGGCGATCAGTACTTC
J gene: TRBJ2-1; clone size: NA; D gene: NA; V gene: TRBV25-1; CDR3 protein: CASSESRSLDNEQFF; CDR3 DNA: TGTGCCAGCAGTGAATCCCGCTCTCTTGACAATGAGCAGTTCTTC
J gene: TRBJ2-3; clone size: NA; D gene: TRBD2; V gene: TRBV30; CDR3 protein: CAWRGLREIGDTQYF; CDR3 DNA: TGTGCCTGGAGGGGGTTGCGGGAGATTGGAGATACGCAGTATTTT
J gene: TRBJ2-7; clone size: NA; D gene: NA; V gene: TRBV5-1; CDR3 protein: CASRYSEGEQYF; CDR3 DNA: TGCGCCAGCAGATACTCAGAGGGCGAGCAGTACTTC
J gene: TRBJ2-7; clone size: few; D gene: TRBD1; V gene: TRBV20-1; CDR3 protein: CSATEHGTGTYEQYF; CDR3 DNA: TGCAGTGCTACCGAACACGGGACAGGCACCTACGAGCAGTACTTC
J gene: TRBJ1-2; clone size: NA; D gene: NA; V gene: TRBV6-1; CDR3 protein: CASSDQGLKNGYTF; CDR3 DNA: TGTGCCAGCAGTGATCAGGGCCTAAAGAATGGCTACACCTTC
J gene: TRBJ2-5; clone size: NA; D gene: TRBD2; V gene: TRBV5-1; CDR3 protein: CASRSEGLLQETQYF; CDR3 DNA: TGCGCCAGCAGATCGGAGGGACTACTCCAAGAGACCCAGTACTTC